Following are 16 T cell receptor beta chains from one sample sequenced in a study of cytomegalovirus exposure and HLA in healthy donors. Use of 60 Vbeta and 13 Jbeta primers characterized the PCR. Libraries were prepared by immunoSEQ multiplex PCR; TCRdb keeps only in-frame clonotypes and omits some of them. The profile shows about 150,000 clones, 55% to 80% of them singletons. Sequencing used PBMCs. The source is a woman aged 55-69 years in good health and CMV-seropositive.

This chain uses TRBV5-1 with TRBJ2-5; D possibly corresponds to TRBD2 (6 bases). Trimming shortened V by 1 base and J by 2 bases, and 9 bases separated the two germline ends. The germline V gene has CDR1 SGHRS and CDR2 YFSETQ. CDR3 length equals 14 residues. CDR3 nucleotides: TGCGCCAGCAGCTTGATGGGGGGACAAGAGACCCAGTACTTC. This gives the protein CASSLMGGQETQYF.

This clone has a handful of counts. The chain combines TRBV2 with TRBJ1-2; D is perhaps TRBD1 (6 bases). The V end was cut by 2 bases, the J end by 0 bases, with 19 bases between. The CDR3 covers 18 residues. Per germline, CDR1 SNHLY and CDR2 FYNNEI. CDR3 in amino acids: CASSELGGPGAANYGYTF. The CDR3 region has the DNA TGTGCCAGCAGTGAATTGGGGGGGCCCGGCGCCGCTAACTATGGCTACACCTTC.

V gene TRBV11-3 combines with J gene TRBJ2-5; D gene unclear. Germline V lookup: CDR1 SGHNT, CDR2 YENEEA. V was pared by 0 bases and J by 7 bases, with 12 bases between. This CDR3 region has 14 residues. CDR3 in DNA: TGTGCCAGCAGCTTAGATGGTGAGGTCTCGACCCAGTACTTC. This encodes CASSLDGEVSTQYF.

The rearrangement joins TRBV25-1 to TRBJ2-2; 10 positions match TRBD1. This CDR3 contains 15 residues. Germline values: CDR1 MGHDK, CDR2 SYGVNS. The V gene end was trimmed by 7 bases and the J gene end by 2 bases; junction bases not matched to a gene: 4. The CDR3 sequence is CASTGQGGNTGELFF. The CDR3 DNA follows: TGTGCCAGCACTGGACAGGGGGGAAACACCGGGGAGCTGTTTTTT.

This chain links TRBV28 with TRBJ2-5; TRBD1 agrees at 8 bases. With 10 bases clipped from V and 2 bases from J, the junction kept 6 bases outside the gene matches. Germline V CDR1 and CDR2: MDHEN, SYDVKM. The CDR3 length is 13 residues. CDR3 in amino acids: CATAGTGQETQYF. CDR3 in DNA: TGTGCCACTGCGGGGACAGGACAAGAGACCCAGTACTTC.

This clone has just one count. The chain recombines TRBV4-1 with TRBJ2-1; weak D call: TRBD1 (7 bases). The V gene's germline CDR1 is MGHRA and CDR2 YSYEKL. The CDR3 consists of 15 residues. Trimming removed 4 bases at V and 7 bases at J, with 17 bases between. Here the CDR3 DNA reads TGCGCCAGCAGCCCGACAGGGCCACGGGGGAATGAGCAGTTCTTC. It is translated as CASSPTGPRGNEQFF.

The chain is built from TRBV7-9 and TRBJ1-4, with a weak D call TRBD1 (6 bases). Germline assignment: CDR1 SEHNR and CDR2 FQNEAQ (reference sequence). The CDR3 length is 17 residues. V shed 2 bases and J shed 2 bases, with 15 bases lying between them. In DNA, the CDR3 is TGTGCCAGCAGCTTACCACAGGGAAGGTCCACTAATGAAAAACTGTTTTTT. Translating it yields CASSLPQGRSTNEKLFF.

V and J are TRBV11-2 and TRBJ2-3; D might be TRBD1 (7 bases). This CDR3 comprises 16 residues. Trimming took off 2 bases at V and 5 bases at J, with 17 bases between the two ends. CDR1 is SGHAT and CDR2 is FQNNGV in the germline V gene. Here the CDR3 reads CASSLSAGGQRDTQYF. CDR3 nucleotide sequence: TGTGCCAGCAGCTTAAGCGCCGGGGGACAGCGAGATACGCAGTATTTT.

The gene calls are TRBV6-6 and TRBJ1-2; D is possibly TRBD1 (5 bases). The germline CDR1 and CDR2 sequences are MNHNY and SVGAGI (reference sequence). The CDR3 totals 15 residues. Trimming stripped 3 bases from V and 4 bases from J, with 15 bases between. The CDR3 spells CASSYKAGNPYGYTF. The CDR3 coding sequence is TGTGCCAGCAGTTATAAGGCAGGGAACCCCTATGGCTACACCTTC.

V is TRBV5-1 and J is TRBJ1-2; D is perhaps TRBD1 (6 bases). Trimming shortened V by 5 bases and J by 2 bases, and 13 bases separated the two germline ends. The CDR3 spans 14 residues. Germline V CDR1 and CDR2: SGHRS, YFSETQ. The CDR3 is CASRVDRQNYGYTF. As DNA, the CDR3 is TGCGCCAGCAGAGTGGACAGACAAAACTATGGCTACACCTTC.

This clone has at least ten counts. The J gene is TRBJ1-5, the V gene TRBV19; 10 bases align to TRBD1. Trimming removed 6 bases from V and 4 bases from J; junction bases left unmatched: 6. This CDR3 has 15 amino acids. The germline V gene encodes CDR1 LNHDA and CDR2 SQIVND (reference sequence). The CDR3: CASRDRGGKNQPQHF. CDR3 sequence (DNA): TGTGCCAGTAGGGACAGGGGGGGAAAGAATCAGCCCCAGCATTTT.

CDR3 sequence reads: CASCRVAAEKLFF. DNA for the CDR3: TGTGCCTCTTGCCGGGTAGCAGCAGAAAAACTGTTTTTT. The chain has TRBV6-5 and TRBJ1-4; D unclear. The CDR3 runs to 13 residues. V lost 11 bases, J lost 8 bases, and 18 bases lay in between. Germline V gives CDR1 MNHEY, CDR2 SVGAGI.

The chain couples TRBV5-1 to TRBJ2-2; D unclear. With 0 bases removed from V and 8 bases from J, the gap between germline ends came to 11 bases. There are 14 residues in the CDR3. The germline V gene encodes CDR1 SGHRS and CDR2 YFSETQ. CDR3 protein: CASSLGGDGGELFF. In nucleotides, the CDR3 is TGCGCCAGCAGCTTGGGAGGAGACGGAGGGGAGCTGTTTTTT. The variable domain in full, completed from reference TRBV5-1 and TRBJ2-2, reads KAGVTQTPRYLIKTRGQQVTLSCSPISGHRSVSWYQQTPGQGLQFLFEYFSETQRNKGNFPGRFSGRQFSNSRSEMNVSTLELGDSALYLCASSLGGDGGELFFGEGSRLTVL.

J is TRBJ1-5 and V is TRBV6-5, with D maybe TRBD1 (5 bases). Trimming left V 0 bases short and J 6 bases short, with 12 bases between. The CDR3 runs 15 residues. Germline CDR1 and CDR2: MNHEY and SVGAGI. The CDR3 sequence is CASSYSIQGGQPQHF. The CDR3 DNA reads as TGTGCCAGCAGTTACTCGATTCAGGGTGGTCAGCCCCAGCATTTT.

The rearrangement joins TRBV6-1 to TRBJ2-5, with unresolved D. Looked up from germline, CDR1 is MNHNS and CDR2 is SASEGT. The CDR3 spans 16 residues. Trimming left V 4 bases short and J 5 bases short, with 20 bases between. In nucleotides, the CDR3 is TGTGCCAGCAGTGTCGGCCAGGCGACCACCTTTGAGACCCAGTACTTC. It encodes CASSVGQATTFETQYF.

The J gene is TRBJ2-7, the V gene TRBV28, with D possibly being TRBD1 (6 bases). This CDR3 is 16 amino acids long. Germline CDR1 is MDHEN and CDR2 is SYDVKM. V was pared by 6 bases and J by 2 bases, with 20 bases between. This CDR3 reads CASSPPGRGPTYEQYF. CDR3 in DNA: TGTGCCAGCAGCCCTCCGGGCAGGGGCCCTACCTACGAGCAGTACTTC. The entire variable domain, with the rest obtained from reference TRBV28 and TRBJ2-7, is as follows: DVKVTQSSRYLVKRTGEKVFLECVQDMDHENMFWYRQDPGLGLRLIYFSYDVKMKEKGDIPEGYSVSREKKERFSLILESASTNQTSMYLCASSPPGRGPTYEQYFGPGTRLTVT.